This TCR beta chain is from a study of blood T cell repertoires in COVID-19 (dated by TCRdb to 2018 to 2021). About the investigation overall: Samples from collaborators originated in the United States, Italy and Spain and spanned both the acute and convalescent phases of COVID-19. Deeply sampled blood TCRbeta repertoires from subjects exposed to, actively infected with, or recovered from COVID-19 were included in the dataset. The repertoires were released in a freely available public database meant as a resource for research on the immune response to SARS-CoV-2. The samples were drawn from two sources: the first 160 participants of the ongoing ImmuneRACE study, and fewer than 1,500 subjects contributed by 6 global collaborators. The material from the prospective study consisted of cDNA or gDNA derived from T cells, B-cell-depleted T cells, or PBMCs. Where available, HLA class I and class II types were obtained from metadata supplied by the sample provider rather than from assay-based typing. Sample metadata almost always included a de-identified subject ID, COVID-19 status, age in years and sex.

Trimming removed 3 bases from V and 2 bases from J; the gene matches leave 6 bases unexplained. Looking up the germline V gene yields CDR1 SGHRS and CDR2 YFSETQ. The CDR3 starts with the cysteine, ends with the phenylalanine, and has 15 residues. Only the CDR3 DNA stays, 45 bases, in frame from base 1. The immunoSEQ Assay, a bias-controlled multiplex PCR, was used to amplify TCRbeta CDR3 regions from genomic DNA. As for the original processing: The number of nucleated cells in each sample was estimated by amplification of reference gene primers within the assay. Sequence reads were collapsed and filtered to measure the absolute abundance of every unique TCRbeta CDR3 rearrangement. Productive Simpson clonality was computed per sample as the square root of Simpson's diversity index over productive rearrangements. As stored in TCRdb, this immuneACCESS dataset retains in-frame rearrangements with V and J assigned. A fraction of the clones does not appear; measured against another copy, unresolved V genes explain less than half of the discrepancy, and the remainder lacks a known reason. That table furnishes V, J and clone size, whereas the DNA furnished D and trimming. In this sample the table shows roughly 300,000 clones, 70% to 90% of which occur a single time. The ten top clones hold just over 7% of the sample.

Whole blood was collected in K2EDTA tubes by collaborating institutions according to the institutions' own protocols. For TCRbeta analysis, collaborator samples were shipped as frozen whole blood, as isolated PBMCs, or as DNA extracted from either sample type. Study-level results and caveats: Clinical and demographic metadata were provided uncurated, with the amount varying by source and participant.

On this clone: Its antigen is unknown. Base qualities are not recorded, but no much larger clone differs from it by a single base.

This chain is built from TRBV5-1 and TRBJ2-3; TRBD2 matches 7 bases in the middle. What was sequenced was peripheral blood. This clonotype was sampled from a human donor in a cohort sampled during active COVID-19. The DNA sequence is as follows: TGCGCCAGCAGCTCCGCTCGGGGGGACACAGATACGCAGTATTTT. The translation is CASSSARGDTDTQYF.